These T cell receptor beta chains were read from a single sample in a study of coeliac disease. Clones were read by immunoSEQ multiplex PCR, and TCRdb kept only the in-frame ones, dropping some. The table includes 4,000 to 5,000 clones, about 65% detected once. The specimen was lamina propria lymphocytes from the gut. The receptor source for this set is a woman in her seventies with celiac disease. Each CDR3 is given with its conserved first and last residue. The D gene is left open where the match is weak.

d_call: .; v_call: TRBV19; cdr3_aa: CASSIMGQRSPGEQYF
d_call: TRBD1; v_call: TRBV27; cdr3_aa: CASSPGTGGYEQYF
d_call: TRBD1; v_call: TRBV6-5; cdr3_aa: CASSFTGGVGQPQHF
d_call: TRBD2; v_call: TRBV7-9; cdr3_aa: CASSLARLAGGRSYNEQFF
d_call: .; v_call: TRBV7-2; cdr3_aa: CASSSRWANVLTF
d_call: .; v_call: TRBV28; cdr3_aa: CATLRANEKLFF
d_call: TRBD1; v_call: TRBV19; cdr3_aa: CASSKRTGSEGETQYF
d_call: .; v_call: TRBV6-5; cdr3_aa: CASSYGQGNEQFF
d_call: TRBD2; v_call: TRBV30; cdr3_aa: CACGPAGGTYYNEQFF
d_call: .; v_call: TRBV28; cdr3_aa: CASSRPGPGSYEQYF
d_call: TRBD1; v_call: TRBV5-1; cdr3_aa: CASSSGTGYGANEKLFF
d_call: TRBD1; v_call: TRBV6-6; cdr3_aa: CASKYGDSNEKLFF